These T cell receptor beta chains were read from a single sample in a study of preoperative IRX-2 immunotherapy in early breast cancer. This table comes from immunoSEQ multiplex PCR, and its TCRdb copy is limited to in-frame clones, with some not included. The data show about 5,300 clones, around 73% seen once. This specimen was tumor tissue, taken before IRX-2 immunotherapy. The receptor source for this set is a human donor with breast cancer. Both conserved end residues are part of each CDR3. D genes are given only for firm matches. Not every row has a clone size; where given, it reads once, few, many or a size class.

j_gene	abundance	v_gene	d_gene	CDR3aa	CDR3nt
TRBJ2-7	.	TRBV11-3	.	CASSARVLGYEQYF	TGTGCCAGCAGCGCGAGAGTTCTCGGGTACGAGCAGTACTTC
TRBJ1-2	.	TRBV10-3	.	CAISESGADGYTF	TGTGCCATCAGTGAGTCCGGGGCTGATGGCTACACCTTC
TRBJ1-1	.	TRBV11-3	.	CASSFPGQLTEAFF	TGTGCCAGCAGCTTCCCAGGACAGTTGACTGAAGCTTTCTTT
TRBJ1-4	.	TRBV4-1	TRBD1	CASSPAAGRTGGEEKLFF	TGCGCCAGCAGCCCCGCAGCCGGGCGGACAGGGGGGGAGGAAAAATTGTTTTTT
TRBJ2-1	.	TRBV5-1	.	CASFMGGSYNEQFF	TGCGCCAGCTTTATGGGGGGCTCCTACAATGAGCAGTTCTTC
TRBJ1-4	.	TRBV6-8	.	CASSVQPTNEKLFF	TGTGCCAGCAGTGTCCAGCCGACTAATGAAAAACTGTTTTTT
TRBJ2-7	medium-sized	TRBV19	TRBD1	CASSIEGTGTYEQYF	TGTGCCAGTAGTATAGAAGGGACAGGGACCTACGAGCAGTACTTC
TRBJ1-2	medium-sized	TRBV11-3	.	CASTTGETNYGYTF	TGTGCCAGCACCACGGGGGAAACTAACTATGGCTACACCTTC
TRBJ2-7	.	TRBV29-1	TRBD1	CSVEVRTGTEQYF	TGCAGCGTTGAGGTTAGGACAGGGACCGAGCAGTACTTC
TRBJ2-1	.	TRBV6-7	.	CASSYLGGAKITYNEQFF	TGTGCCAGCAGTTACTTGGGGGGGGCGAAGATCACCTACAATGAGCAGTTCTTC
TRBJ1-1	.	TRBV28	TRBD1	CASSRGTVLEAFF	TGTGCCAGCAGTCGAGGGACAGTACTTGAAGCTTTCTTT
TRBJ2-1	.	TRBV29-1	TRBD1	CSVETGGYNEQFF	TGCAGCGTTGAGACAGGGGGATACAATGAGCAGTTCTTC
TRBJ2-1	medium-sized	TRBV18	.	CASSPRPAGNNEQFF	TGTGCCAGCTCACCCCGCCCAGCGGGTAACAATGAGCAGTTCTTC
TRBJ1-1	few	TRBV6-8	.	CASSYSTLEAFF	TGTGCCAGCAGTTACTCTACCCTTGAAGCTTTCTTT
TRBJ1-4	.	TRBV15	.	CATNPGRSNEKLFF	TGTGCCACCAACCCGGGACGGTCTAATGAAAAACTGTTTTTT
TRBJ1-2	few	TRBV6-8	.	CASGTGENYGYTF	TGTGCCAGCGGGACTGGGGAGAACTATGGCTACACCTTC
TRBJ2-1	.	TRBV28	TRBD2	CATHYSGSINEQFF	TGTGCCACCCACTATAGCGGGAGTATCAATGAGCAGTTCTTC
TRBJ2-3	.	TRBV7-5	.	CASTINQKREMADTQYF	TGTGCCAGCACAATTAATCAAAAGCGGGAGATGGCAGATACGCAGTATTTT
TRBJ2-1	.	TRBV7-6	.	CASSLGGPEAFYNEQFF	TGTGCCAGCAGCTTAGGGGGGCCGGAGGCCTTCTACAATGAGCAGTTCTTC
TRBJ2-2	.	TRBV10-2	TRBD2	CASNEEAGVMNTGELFF	TGCGCCAGCAATGAAGAAGCGGGAGTGATGAACACCGGGGAGCTGTTTTTT
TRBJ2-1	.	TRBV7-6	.	CASSFIRSPPNEQFF	TGTGCCAGCAGCTTCATCAGGAGTCCCCCGAATGAGCAGTTCTTC
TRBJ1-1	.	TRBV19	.	CASSIVGGGNRAFF	TGTGCCAGTAGTATAGTTGGAGGGGGGAATCGGGCTTTCTTT
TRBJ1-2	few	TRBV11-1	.	CASSFTGTNYGYTF	TGTGCCAGCAGCTTTACAGGGACTAACTATGGCTACACCTTC
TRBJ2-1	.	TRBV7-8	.	CASSFYSYNEQFF	TGTGCCAGCAGCTTCTACTCCTACAATGAGCAGTTCTTC
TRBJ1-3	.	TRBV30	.	CAWAGAPRDPGNTIYF	TGTGCCTGGGCGGGGGCCCCACGGGACCCTGGAAACACCATATATTTT
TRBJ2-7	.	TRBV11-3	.	CASSLVRGPLSEQYF	TGTGCCAGCAGCTTAGTGCGGGGACCTCTTAGCGAGCAGTACTTC
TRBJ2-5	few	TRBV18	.	CASSPQGRGNQETQYF	TGTGCCAGCTCACCACAGGGGCGCGGGAACCAAGAGACCCAGTACTTC
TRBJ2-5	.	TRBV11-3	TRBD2	CASSGPGLAGGSQETQYF	TGTGCCAGCAGCGGGCCGGGACTAGCGGGAGGCAGCCAAGAGACCCAGTACTTC
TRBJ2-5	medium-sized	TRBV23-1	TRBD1	CASSQEDRSETQYF	TGCGCCAGCAGCCAAGAGGACAGGTCAGAGACCCAGTACTTC
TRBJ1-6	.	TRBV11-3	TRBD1	CASSQGTGAVNSPLHF	TGTGCCAGCAGCCAGGGGACAGGGGCTGTTAATTCACCCCTCCACTTT
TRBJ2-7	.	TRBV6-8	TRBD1	CASSYDRDYEQYF	TGTGCCAGCAGTTATGACAGGGACTACGAGCAGTACTTC
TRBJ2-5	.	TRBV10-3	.	CAISEKTGYQETQYF	TGTGCCATCAGTGAGAAAACAGGGTACCAAGAGACCCAGTACTTC
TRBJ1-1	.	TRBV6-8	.	CASRRMEVTEAFF	TGTGCCAGCAGGAGAATGGAGGTCACTGAAGCTTTCTTT
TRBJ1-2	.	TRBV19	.	CASSMGGKKGYTF	TGTGCCAGTAGTATGGGGGGGAAAAAGGGCTACACCTTC
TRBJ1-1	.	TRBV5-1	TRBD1	CASSWDGTGGTEAFF	TGCGCCAGCAGCTGGGACGGGACAGGGGGGACTGAAGCTTTCTTT
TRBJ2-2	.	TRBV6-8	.	CASSYSGTGELFF	TGTGCCAGCAGTTACTCAGGGACCGGGGAGCTGTTTTTT
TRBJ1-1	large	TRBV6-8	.	CASIRPGITEAFF	TGTGCCAGCATAAGACCAGGGATCACTGAAGCTTTCTTT
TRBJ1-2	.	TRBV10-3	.	CAISESNEYYGYTF	TGTGCCATCAGTGAGTCGAACGAATACTATGGCTACACCTTC
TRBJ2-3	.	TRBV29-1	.	CSVTGQGQVTVSAQYF	TGCAGCGTTACGGGTCAGGGCCAGGTTACTGTAAGTGCGCAGTATTTT
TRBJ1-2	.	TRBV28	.	CASSRQRGIYGYTF	TGTGCCAGCAGTCGCCAGCGAGGGATCTATGGCTACACCTTC
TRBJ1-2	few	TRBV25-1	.	CASSEGTFVNYGYTF	TGTGCCAGCAGTGAGGGGACCTTCGTTAACTATGGCTACACCTTC
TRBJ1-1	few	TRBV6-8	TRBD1	CASSYRRDRGQQGVLEAFF	TGTGCCAGCAGTTATAGGAGGGACAGGGGCCAGCAGGGTGTTCTTGAAGCTTTCTTT
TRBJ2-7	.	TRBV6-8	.	CASISEAPYEQYF	TGTGCCAGCATTAGCGAAGCCCCCTACGAGCAGTACTTC
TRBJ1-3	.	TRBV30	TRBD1	CAQTQGAGNTIYF	TGTGCGCAAACTCAGGGGGCTGGAAACACCATATATTTT
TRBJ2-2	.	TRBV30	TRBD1	CAWRVTGVVTGELFF	TGTGCCTGGAGGGTGACAGGGGTCGTCACCGGGGAGCTGTTTTTT
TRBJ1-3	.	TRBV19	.	CASSYSSSGNTIYF	TGTGCCAGTAGTTACAGCTCCTCTGGAAACACCATATATTTT
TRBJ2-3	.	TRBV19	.	CASSAAPDTQYF	TGTGCCAGTAGTGCAGCCCCAGATACGCAGTATTTT
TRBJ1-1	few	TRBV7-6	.	CASSLGGVNTEAFF	TGTGCCAGCAGCTTAGGGGGAGTGAACACTGAAGCTTTCTTT
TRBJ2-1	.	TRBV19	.	CASSSREAAYNEQFF	TGTGCCAGTAGTTCGCGGGAAGCCGCCTACAATGAGCAGTTCTTC
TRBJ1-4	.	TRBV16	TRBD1	CASSRLTGGTNEKLFF	TGTGCCAGCAGCCGCCTTACAGGGGGAACTAATGAAAAACTGTTTTTT
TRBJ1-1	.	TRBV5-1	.	CASSLGDFRTEAFF	TGCGCCAGCAGCTTGGGAGATTTTCGGACTGAAGCTTTCTTT
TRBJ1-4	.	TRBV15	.	CATSRDYGGKAKLFF	TGTGCCACCAGCAGAGATTATGGTGGCAAGGCGAAACTGTTTTTT
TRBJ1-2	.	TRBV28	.	CASSTRTYGYTF	TGTGCCAGCAGCACAAGGACCTATGGCTACACCTTC
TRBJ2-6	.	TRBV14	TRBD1	CASSQIQGATFGANVLTF	TGTGCCAGCAGCCAAATCCAGGGGGCGACTTTTGGGGCCAACGTCCTGACTTTC
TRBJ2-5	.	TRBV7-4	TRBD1	CASSSRDRGWEETQYF	TGTGCCAGCAGCTCGCGGGACAGGGGATGGGAAGAGACCCAGTACTTC
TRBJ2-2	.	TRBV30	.	CAWSGPGNTGELFF	TGTGCCTGGAGTGGACCAGGTAACACCGGGGAGCTGTTTTTT
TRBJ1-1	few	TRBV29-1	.	CSVDGGVVTEAFF	TGCAGCGTTGACGGGGGGGTTGTCACTGAAGCTTTCTTT
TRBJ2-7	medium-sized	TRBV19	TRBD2	CASSATSDAYEQYF	TGTGCCAGTAGTGCCACTAGCGACGCCTACGAGCAGTACTTC
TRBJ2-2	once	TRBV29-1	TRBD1	CSFTGGTGNTGELFF	TGCAGCTTCACAGGGGGGACAGGGAACACCGGGGAGCTGTTTTTT